The 4 T cell receptor beta chains given below trace back to one sample, sequenced in a study of control samples from healthy donors and cancer patients. Only in-frame clones appear in the TCRdb table, and some are missing; sequencing was by immunoSEQ multiplex PCR. Of roughly 190,000 clones listed, 91% are singletons. Input material: blood. The receptors stem from a woman younger than 45 in good health.

V is TRBV6-5 and J is TRBJ2-3; possibly TRBD2 for D (5 bases). V was pared by 2 bases and J by 3 bases, with 6 bases between. CDR1 is MNHEY, CDR2 SVGAGI, per germline. The CDR3 has 13 residues. The CDR3 DNA follows: TGTGCCAGCAGTTACGGGGAGACAGATACGCAGTATTTT. Translating gives CASSYGETDTQYF.

The gene calls are TRBV18 and TRBJ2-7; a weak D match, TRBD2 (5 bases). Trimming pared 2 bases from V and 3 bases from J, leaving 8 bases between. The CDR3 totals 13 residues. CDR1 and CDR2 (germline): KGHSH, LQKENI. CDR3 sequence: CASSPIGGYEQYF. DNA for the CDR3: TGTGCCAGCTCACCAATAGGAGGCTACGAGCAGTACTTC.

This sequence joins TRBV29-1 and TRBJ2-1, with D tentatively TRBD1 (5 bases). Germline assignment: CDR1 SQVTM and CDR2 ANQGSEA. This CDR3 is 13 amino acids long. The V gene lost 4 bases and the J gene lost 1 base, with 8 bases spanning the gap. CDR3 sequence (DNA): TGCAGCGTTGGGTCAGGGTCCTACAATGAGCAGTTCTTC. This sequence encodes CSVGSGSYNEQFF.

The chain has TRBV5-6 and TRBJ1-2, with D unclear. CDR3 length: 14 amino acids. Germline-derived CDR1 and CDR2 are SGHDT and YYEEEE. Trimming removed 0 bases from V and 4 bases from J, with 10 bases in between. CDR3: CASSLGARSYGYTF. DNA for the CDR3: TGTGCCAGCAGCTTGGGGGCGCGATCCTATGGCTACACCTTC.